These T cell receptor beta chains were read from a single sample in a study of OX40 agonist ivuxolimab in advanced cancers. TCRdb's table, derived via immunoSEQ multiplex PCR, lists solely in-frame clones and lacks some. The sample lists about 33,000 clones; over 85% were seen once. The specimen was CD4+ or CD8+ T cells sorted from blood, collected in a trial of the OX40 agonist ivuxolimab. Receptors originate from an adult with an advanced solid tumor such as melanoma, head and neck, liver or kidney cancer. The CDR3 runs from the conserved cysteine through the conserved F or W.

cdr3_aa j_call v_call
CASSVGGFGNTIYF TRBJ1-3 TRBV9
CASSAQGFLNYGYTF TRBJ1-2 TRBV19
CASRPGTFIQEKLFF TRBJ1-4 TRBV7-3
CASSTHLKGNTIYF TRBJ1-3 TRBV19
CASSPPRGMNTEAFF TRBJ1-1 TRBV5-4
CASSLRGHNEKLFF TRBJ1-4 TRBV28
CASSLDVVNTEAFF TRBJ1-1 TRBV5-6
CASSYRRAGGETQYF TRBJ2-5 TRBV6-5
CASSLRGLNMDTIYF TRBJ1-3 TRBV7-2
CASSISARVPLGSSGNTIYF TRBJ1-3 TRBV19
CASSYQSQVGYEQYF TRBJ2-7 TRBV5-1
CASSMRGNPSPLHF TRBJ1-6 TRBV19
CSVELQGYAFF TRBJ1-1 TRBV29-1
CATSRADYEQYF TRBJ2-7 TRBV15
CASSPGQGNGNTIYF TRBJ1-3 TRBV11-3
CASSSMTGGTNYGYTF TRBJ1-2 TRBV7-2
CASSPIATDTQYF TRBJ2-3 TRBV18
CASSSTGGISYEQYF TRBJ2-7 TRBV7-9
CAISDLRELFF TRBJ2-2 TRBV10-3
CASSPSGGRGSGNEKLFF TRBJ1-4 TRBV28
CAWSPFSASTDTQYF TRBJ2-3 TRBV30
CASSTLQFAQEQFF TRBJ2-1 TRBV27
CASSGRDNPLGNQPQHF TRBJ1-5 TRBV21-1
CASSVETGVAEQYF TRBJ2-7 TRBV6-1
CASRSTGFVFQGAFF TRBJ1-1 TRBV11-2
CASSTGTGYNQPQHF TRBJ1-5 TRBV19
CASSLGSGGTEAFF TRBJ1-1 TRBV4-2
CASSYSHREGVKLFF TRBJ1-4 TRBV6-5